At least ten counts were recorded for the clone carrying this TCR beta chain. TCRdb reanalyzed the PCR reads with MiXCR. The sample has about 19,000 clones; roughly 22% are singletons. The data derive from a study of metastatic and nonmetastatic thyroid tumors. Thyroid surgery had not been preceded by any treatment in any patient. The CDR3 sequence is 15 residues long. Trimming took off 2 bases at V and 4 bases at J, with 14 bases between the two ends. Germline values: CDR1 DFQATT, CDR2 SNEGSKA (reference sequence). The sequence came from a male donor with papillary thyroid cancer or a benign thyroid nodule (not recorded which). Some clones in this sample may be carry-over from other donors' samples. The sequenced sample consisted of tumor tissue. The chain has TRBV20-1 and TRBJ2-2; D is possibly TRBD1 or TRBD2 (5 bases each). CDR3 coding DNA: TGCAGTGCTAGAAGTGGTCGGGGCGCCACCGGGGAGCTGTTTTTT. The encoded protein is CSARSGRGATGELFF.